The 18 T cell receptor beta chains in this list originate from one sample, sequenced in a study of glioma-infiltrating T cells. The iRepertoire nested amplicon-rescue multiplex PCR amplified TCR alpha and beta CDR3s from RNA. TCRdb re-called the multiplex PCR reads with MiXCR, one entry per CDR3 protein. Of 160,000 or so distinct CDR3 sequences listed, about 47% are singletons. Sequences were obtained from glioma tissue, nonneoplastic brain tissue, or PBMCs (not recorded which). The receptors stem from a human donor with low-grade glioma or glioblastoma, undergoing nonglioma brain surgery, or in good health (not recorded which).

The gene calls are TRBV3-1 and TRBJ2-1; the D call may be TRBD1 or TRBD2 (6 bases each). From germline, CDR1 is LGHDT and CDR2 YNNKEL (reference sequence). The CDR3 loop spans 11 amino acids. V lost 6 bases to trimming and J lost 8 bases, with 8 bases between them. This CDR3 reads CASRRGDEQFF. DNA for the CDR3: TGTGCCAGCAGAAGGGGGGATGAGCAGTTCTTC.

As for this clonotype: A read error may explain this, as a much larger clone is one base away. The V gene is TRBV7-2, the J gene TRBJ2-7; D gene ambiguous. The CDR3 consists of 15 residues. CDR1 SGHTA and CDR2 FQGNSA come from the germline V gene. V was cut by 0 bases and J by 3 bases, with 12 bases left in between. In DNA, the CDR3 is TGTGCCAGCAGCTTAGCTAAAGACTCCTTCTACGAGCAGTACTTC. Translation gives CASSLAKDSFYEQYF.

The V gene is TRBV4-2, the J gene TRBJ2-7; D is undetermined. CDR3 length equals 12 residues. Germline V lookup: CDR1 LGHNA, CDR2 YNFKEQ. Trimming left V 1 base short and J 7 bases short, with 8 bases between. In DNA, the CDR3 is TGTGCCAGCAGCCAAGGAACCAATGAGCAGTACTTC. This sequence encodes CASSQGTNEQYF.

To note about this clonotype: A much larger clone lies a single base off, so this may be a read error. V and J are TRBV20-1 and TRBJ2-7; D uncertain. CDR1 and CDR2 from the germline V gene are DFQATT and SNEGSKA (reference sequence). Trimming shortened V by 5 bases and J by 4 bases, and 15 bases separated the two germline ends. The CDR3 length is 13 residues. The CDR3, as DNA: TGCAGTGCTCCTACCCTGGACCCTTACGAGCAGTACTTC. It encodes CSAPTLDPYEQYF.

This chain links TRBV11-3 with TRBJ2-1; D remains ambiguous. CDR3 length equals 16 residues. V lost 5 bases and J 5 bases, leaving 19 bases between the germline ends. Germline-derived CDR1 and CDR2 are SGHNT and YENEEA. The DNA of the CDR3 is TGTGCCAGCAGCGAACGGGTGGGTCTAGGAGACAATGAGCAGTTCTTC. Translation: CASSERVGLGDNEQFF.

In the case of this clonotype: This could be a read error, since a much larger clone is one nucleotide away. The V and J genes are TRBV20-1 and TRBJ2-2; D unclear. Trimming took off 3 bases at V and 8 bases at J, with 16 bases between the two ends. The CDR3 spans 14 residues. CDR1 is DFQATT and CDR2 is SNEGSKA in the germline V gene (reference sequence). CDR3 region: CSASRPSAGGELFF. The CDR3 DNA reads TGCAGTGCTAGTCGACCATCCGCCGGGGGGGAGCTGTTTTTT.

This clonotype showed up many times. The CDR3 loop reads CASSQFTDEQFF. CDR3 in DNA: TGTGCCAGCAGCCAATTTACGGATGAGCAGTTCTTC. This chain joins TRBV3-1 and TRBJ2-1; D is undetermined. Deletions cut 2 bases from V and 8 bases from J, with 7 bases between. CDR1 and CDR2 from the germline V gene are LGHDT and YNNKEL (reference sequence). The CDR3 loop spans 12 amino acids.

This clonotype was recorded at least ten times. CDR3 sequence: CSARVTHLEGGTLDTQYF. The CDR3 bases are TGCAGTGCTAGAGTCACCCACCTAGAGGGAGGGACCCTAGATACGCAGTATTTT. The gene calls are TRBV20-1 and TRBJ2-3, with 7 bases lining up with TRBD2. The V gene end was trimmed by 1 base and the J gene end by 5 bases; junction bases not matched to a gene: 18. Germline V CDR1 and CDR2: DFQATT, SNEGSKA (reference sequence). The CDR3 has 18 amino acids.

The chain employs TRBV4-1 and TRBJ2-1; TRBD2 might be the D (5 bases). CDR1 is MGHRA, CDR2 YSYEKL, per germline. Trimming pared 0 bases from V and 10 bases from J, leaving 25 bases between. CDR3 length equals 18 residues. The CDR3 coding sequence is TGCGCCAGCAGCCAAGATCTCGACGGAGGAACACTCTCCTACGAGCAGTTCTTC. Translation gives CASSQDLDGGTLSYEQFF.

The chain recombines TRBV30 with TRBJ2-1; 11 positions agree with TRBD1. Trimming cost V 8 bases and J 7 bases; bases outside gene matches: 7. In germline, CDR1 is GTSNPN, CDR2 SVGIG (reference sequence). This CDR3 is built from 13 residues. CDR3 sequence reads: CAGGQGVTNEQFF. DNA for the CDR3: TGTGCCGGGGGACAGGGGGTAACGAATGAGCAGTTCTTC.

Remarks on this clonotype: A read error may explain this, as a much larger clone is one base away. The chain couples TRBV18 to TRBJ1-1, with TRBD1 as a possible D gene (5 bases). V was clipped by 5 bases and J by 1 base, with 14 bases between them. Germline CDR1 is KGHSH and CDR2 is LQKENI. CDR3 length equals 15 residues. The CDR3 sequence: CASSTRAYSNTEAFF. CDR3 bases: TGTGCCAGCTCAACCAGGGCATACTCGAACACTGAAGCTTTCTTT.

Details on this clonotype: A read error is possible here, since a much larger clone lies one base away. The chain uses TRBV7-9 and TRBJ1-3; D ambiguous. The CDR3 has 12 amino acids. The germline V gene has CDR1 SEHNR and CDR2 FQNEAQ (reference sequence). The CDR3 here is CASSVLGNSIYF. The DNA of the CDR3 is TGTGCCAGCAGCGTGCTGGGAAACAGCATATATTTT.

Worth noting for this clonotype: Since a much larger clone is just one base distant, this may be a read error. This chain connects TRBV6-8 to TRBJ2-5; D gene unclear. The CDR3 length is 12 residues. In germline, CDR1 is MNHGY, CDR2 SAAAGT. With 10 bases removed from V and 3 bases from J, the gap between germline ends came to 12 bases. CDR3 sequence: CATKKEKETQYF. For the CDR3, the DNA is TGTGCCACGAAGAAAGAGAAAGAGACCCAGTACTTC.

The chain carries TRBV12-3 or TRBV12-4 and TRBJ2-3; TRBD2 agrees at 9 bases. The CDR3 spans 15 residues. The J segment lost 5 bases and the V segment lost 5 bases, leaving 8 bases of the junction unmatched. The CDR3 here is CASSPTSGLKDTQYF. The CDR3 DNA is TGTGCCAGCAGTCCGACTAGCGGCCTCAAAGATACGCAGTATTTT.

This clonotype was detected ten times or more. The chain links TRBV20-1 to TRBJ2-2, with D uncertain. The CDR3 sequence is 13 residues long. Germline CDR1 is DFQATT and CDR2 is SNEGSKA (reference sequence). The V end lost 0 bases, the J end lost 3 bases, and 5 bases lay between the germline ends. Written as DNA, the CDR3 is TGCAGTGCTAGAGATGGATACACCGGGGAGCTGTTTTTT. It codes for CSARDGYTGELFF.

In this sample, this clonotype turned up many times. The CDR3 sequence is CASSLNLLRTSGELFF. In DNA, the CDR3 is TGTGCCAGCAGTTTAAACCTACTCAGGACTAGCGGGGAGCTGTTTTTT. V gene TRBV27 combines with J gene TRBJ2-2; 7 nucleotides align to TRBD2. V gave up 2 bases and J gave up 7 bases; unmatched junction bases: 10. Germline V gene data show CDR1 as MNHEY and CDR2 as SMNVEV (reference sequence). This CDR3 contains 16 residues.

The CDR3, as DNA: TGTGCCAGTAGTACGGGAGGGCCCGATACGCAGTATTTT. It specifies CASSTGGPDTQYF. The rearrangement uses TRBV19 and TRBJ2-3; 8 nucleotides align to TRBD2. Trimming took 4 bases from V and 6 from J; bases not matched to a gene: 3. This CDR3 has 13 residues. Germline lookup yields CDR1 LNHDA and CDR2 SQIVND (reference sequence).

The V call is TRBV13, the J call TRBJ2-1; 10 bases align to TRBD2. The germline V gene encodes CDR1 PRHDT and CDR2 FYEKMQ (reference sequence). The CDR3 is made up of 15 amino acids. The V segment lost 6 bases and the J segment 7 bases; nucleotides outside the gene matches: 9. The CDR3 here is CASRLLAGERNEQFF. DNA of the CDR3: TGTGCCAGCAGATTGCTAGCGGGAGAGAGGAATGAGCAGTTCTTC.